Sequencing of this TCR beta chain was carried out in a study of cytomegalovirus exposure and HLA in healthy donors. The V gene's germline CDR1 is MNHEY and CDR2 SVGAGI. The CDR3 has 15 amino acids. V shed 5 bases, J shed 7 bases, and the junction held 9 bases outside the gene matches. Use of 60 Vbeta and 13 Jbeta primers characterized the PCR. The table came from immunoSEQ multiplex PCR; TCRdb's copy has only in-frame clones and leaves some out. Among fewer than 85,000 clones, 65% to 80% were seen once, and the ten largest hold about 12%. This TCR derives from a male donor in good health and CMV-seropositive. The V and J genes are TRBV6-5 and TRBJ1-5; TRBD1 aligns across 9 bases. The sequenced material came from PBMCs. The CDR3 DNA follows: TGTGCCAGCAGTACTGGGGGACAGGGCGGCCAGCCCCAGCATTTT. Protein product: CASSTGGQGGQPQHF.